The rows below give T cell receptor beta chains drawn from one sample of a study of blood T cell repertoires in COVID-19. Generated by immunoSEQ multiplex PCR, the TCRdb table keeps only in-frame clones and is missing some. The sample shows about 280,000 clones, around nine tenths of them seen only once. Source material: PBMCs or T cells enriched from blood (not recorded which). The receptors were gathered from a woman aged 35 to 49 who had recovered from COVID-19. Both conserved end residues are part of each CDR3. D genes are given only for firm matches. The size of a clone is reported for some rows only, either as once, few or many, or as a class for expanded clones.

TRBD2	TRBJ2-7	-	TRBV4-3	TGCGCCAGCAGCCAAGACGGACTAGCGGGAGGTGTTGGCGAGCAGTACTTC	CASSQDGLAGGVGEQYF
TRBD2	TRBJ2-2	-	TRBV19	TGTGCCAGTAGAGGGTCAGCTAGCGGGAGGGGAAGGGAGCTGTTTTTT	CASRGSASGRGRELFF
-	TRBJ1-4	-	TRBV6-2/TRBV6-3	TGTGCCAGCAGTTACCCAGGGTCGGATGAAAAACTGTTTTTT	CASSYPGSDEKLFF
-	TRBJ2-5	-	TRBV7-9	TGTGCCAGCAGCACGAGTTCCGGCAGGGTGCTCGAGTTTGGCATCGAGACCCAGTACTTC	CASSTSSGRVLEFGIETQYF
TRBD1	TRBJ1-1	-	TRBV27	TGTGCCAGCAGTCAACTGGACAGGTTTGGGAACACTGAAGCTTTCTTT	CASSQLDRFGNTEAFF
TRBD1	TRBJ2-3	-	TRBV9	TGTGCCAGCAGCGTAGATCCAGGGGGTCGGGGTGATACGCAGTATTTT	CASSVDPGGRGDTQYF
-	TRBJ2-6	-	TRBV4-3	TGCGCCAGCAGCCAACAGAAACCTCTCTCTGGGGCCAACGTCCTGACTTTC	CASSQQKPLSGANVLTF
-	TRBJ1-5	-	TRBV28	TGTGCCAGCAGCAAACAGAGCAATCAGCCCCAGCATTTT	CASSKQSNQPQHF
TRBD2	TRBJ2-1	-	TRBV19	TGTGCCAGTTGTTCTATCGCGGGAGGGCGAAATGAGCAGTTCTTC	CASCSIAGGRNEQFF
-	TRBJ2-2	-	TRBV14	TGTGCCAGCAGCCAAGATTTCAGGGGGAACACCGGGGAGCTGTTTTTT	CASSQDFRGNTGELFF
-	TRBJ2-7	-	TRBV4-3	TGCGCCAGCAGCCAAGTTCAAACGGGAGCGGACGAGCAGTACTTC	CASSQVQTGADEQYF
TRBD2	TRBJ2-1	-	TRBV2	TGTGCGCAATGGTCAGCGGGAGGTGAGCAGTTCTTC	CAQWSAGGEQFF
-	TRBJ1-1	-	TRBV12-3/TRBV12-4	TGTGCCAGCAGTTTAGACAGGGACACTGAAGCTTTCTTT	CASSLDRDTEAFF
-	TRBJ2-5	-	TRBV15	TGTGCCACCAGCCGAGATAGAGAGACCCAGTACTTC	CATSRDRETQYF
TRBD2	TRBJ2-1	-	TRBV11-3	TGTGCCAGCAGCTGGACTAGCGGGACCAGCTCCTACAATGAGCAGTTCTTC	CASSWTSGTSSYNEQFF
-	TRBJ1-1	-	TRBV21-1	TGTGCCAGCATAGAGACAGGGGGCAGGACTGAAGCTTTCTTT	CASIETGGRTEAFF
TRBD2	TRBJ2-5	-	TRBV7-2	TGTGCCAGCACCTCACCCCTAGCGGGAAGGAGGACCCAGTACTTC	CASTSPLAGRRTQYF
TRBD1	TRBJ2-2	-	TRBV13	TGTGCCAGCAGCTCAGCCCCGGGACAGGTTTCGACCGGGGAGCTGTTTTTT	CASSSAPGQVSTGELFF
TRBD1	TRBJ1-4	once	TRBV3-1/TRBV3-2	TGTGCCAGCAGCCAAGCGAGAGCAGGGGGTGAAAAACTGTTTTTT	CASSQARAGGEKLFF
TRBD2	TRBJ2-2	-	TRBV4-1	TGCGCCAGCAGCCCTCTGGCGGGGGGAAGGGGCACCGGGGAGCTGTTTTTT	CASSPLAGGRGTGELFF
-	TRBJ2-7	-	TRBV28	TGTGCCAGCAGCCGGTACGAGCAGTACTTC	CASSRYEQYF
-	TRBJ1-2	-	TRBV19	TGTGCCAGTAGTATAGATCTGAGGAGTTTACTGTATGGCTACACCTTC	CASSIDLRSLLYGYTF
TRBD2	TRBJ2-7	-	TRBV6-5	TGTGCCAGCAGTTACTCTACTAGCGGGGCGTGGGAGCAGTACTTC	CASSYSTSGAWEQYF
-	TRBJ2-1	-	TRBV20-1	TGCAGTGCTAGTGGTTCATCCTACAATGAGCAGTTCTTC	CSASGSSYNEQFF
-	TRBJ1-5	-	TRBV19	TGTGCCGTGAGGCGGACAGCGGATAGCAATCAGCCCCAGCATTTT	CAVRRTADSNQPQHF
-	TRBJ2-1	-	TRBV5-1	TGCGCCAGCAGCTTGGCCTGGGAGAATGAGCAGTTCTTC	CASSLAWENEQFF
TRBD1	TRBJ1-4	-	TRBV28	TGTGCCAGCAGTCCTCCGGGACAGAGGAATGAAAAACTGTTTTTT	CASSPPGQRNEKLFF
TRBD1	TRBJ1-4	few	TRBV4-3	TGCGCCAGCAGCCAATCCCCACAGGGGAATAATGAAAAACTGTTTTTT	CASSQSPQGNNEKLFF
-	TRBJ2-6	once	TRBV28	TGTGCCAGCAGTAAGCCCTGGGGCACTGGGGCCAACGTCCTGACTTTC	CASSKPWGTGANVLTF
TRBD1	TRBJ1-2	-	TRBV4-3	TGCGCCAGCAGCCAAGATCTAGGACAGGGGCTCTATGGCTACACCTTC	CASSQDLGQGLYGYTF
-	TRBJ2-5	-	TRBV28	TGTGCCAGCAGTTTCTGCTCCCCGGGTGGCGAGACCCAGTACTTC	CASSFCSPGGETQYF
TRBD1	TRBJ1-1	-	TRBV28	TGTGCCACCGGGGACAGAAACACTGAAGCTTTCTTT	CATGDRNTEAFF
-	TRBJ2-7	once	TRBV16	TGTGCCAGCAGCCAAGGATCCAGGGAGGACGAGCAGTACTTC	CASSQGSREDEQYF
-	TRBJ2-1	-	TRBV18	TGTGCCAGCTCACCACAGACCGGGGGAGCCTACAATGAGCAGTTCTTC	CASSPQTGGAYNEQFF
-	TRBJ2-1	-	TRBV15	TGTGCCACCAGCAGAGTTGGTAGTATAGCCAATGAGCAGTTCTTC	CATSRVGSIANEQFF
TRBD2	TRBJ2-1	once	TRBV19	TGTGCCAGTAGTATACCCGGGGGGTCCTACAATGAGCAGTTCTTC	CASSIPGGSYNEQFF
TRBD1	TRBJ2-7	-	TRBV5-1	TGCGCCAGCACCGGGGACAGCCCCTACGAGCAGTACTTC	CASTGDSPYEQYF
-	TRBJ1-2	-	TRBV12-2	TGTGCAAGTCGCTGCGGCGAATCGAATGGCTACACCTTC	CASRCGESNGYTF
TRBD1	TRBJ1-2	-	TRBV9	TGTGCCAGCAGCGCGAGGACAGGGGTAAACTATGGCTACACCTTC	CASSARTGVNYGYTF